This T cell receptor beta chain was retrieved from a study of T cells in Graves' hyperthyroidism and ophthalmopathy. Ophthalmopathy cases met thresholds of Clinical Activity Score at least 3, NOSPECS grade at least 4 and duration under 3 months. Those patients with uncontrolled infection, other autoimmune disease, pregnancy or lactation were excluded. V shed 3 bases and J shed 3 bases, with 8 bases lying between them. This CDR3 is 13 amino acids long. In germline, CDR1 is GTSNPN, CDR2 SVGIG (reference sequence). From RNA transcripts, TCR beta CDR3 regions were amplified. The primer set for the first-round RT-PCR of the TCR CDR3 was HTBI. TCRdb redid the calling of the multiplex PCR reads with MiXCR, one entry per CDR3 protein. Of 500,000 to 650,000 distinct CDR3 sequences in the sample, approximately 15% are singletons; the top ten hold around 12%.

The sequenced sample was blood. The rearrangement joins TRBV30 to TRBJ2-2; D gene uncertain. The source of this sequence is a woman aged 45-60 years with Graves' ophthalmopathy. The CDR3 coding sequence is TGTGCCTGGAGGAAGGCCCACACCGGGGAGCTGTTTTTT. It is translated as CAWRKAHTGELFF.